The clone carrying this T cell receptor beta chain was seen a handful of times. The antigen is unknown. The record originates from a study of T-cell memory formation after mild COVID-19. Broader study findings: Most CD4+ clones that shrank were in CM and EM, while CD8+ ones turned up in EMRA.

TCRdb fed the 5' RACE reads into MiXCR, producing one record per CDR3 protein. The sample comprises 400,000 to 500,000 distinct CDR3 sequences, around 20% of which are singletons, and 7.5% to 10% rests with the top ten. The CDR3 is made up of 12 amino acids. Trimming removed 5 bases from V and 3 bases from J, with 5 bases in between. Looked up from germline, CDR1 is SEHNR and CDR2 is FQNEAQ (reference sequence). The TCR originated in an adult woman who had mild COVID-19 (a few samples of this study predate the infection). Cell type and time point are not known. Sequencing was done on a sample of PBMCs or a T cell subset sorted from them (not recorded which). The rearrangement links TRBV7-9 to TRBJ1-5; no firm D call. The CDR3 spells CASSRFNQPQHF. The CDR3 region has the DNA TGTGCCAGCAGCCGATTCAATCAGCCCCAGCATTTT.